This TCR beta chain was sequenced during a study of post-analysis software for immune sequencing data (dated by TCRdb to 2013 to 2016). Background on the whole study: Disease courses on record covered relapsing-remitting, secondary progressive and progressive-relapsing multiple sclerosis, though some patients had no subtype annotation. The patient repertoires were set against around ten previously published healthy control repertoires from donors whose ages ranged from roughly 6 to 25 years. A subset of samples was prepared in parallel using single-end sample barcoding, then pooled and co-amplified after Illumina adapter ligation.

As concerns this clonotype: Its antigen remains undetermined. Per-base qualities were not stored, and no clone one base away is much larger.

Results the study describes overall, beyond this receptor: Significantly lower normalized Chao1 diversity was found in multiple sclerosis patients than in controls, suggesting substantial peripheral T-cell clonal expansion. Roughly 5 TRBV segments, including TRBV5-6, TRBV5-1 and TRBV20-1, were significantly more frequent in patients than controls. The control group was slightly older than the multiple sclerosis patient group. When samples were clustered directly using the F measure, samples prepared in the same batch co-clustered strongly, which prompted a batch-effect correction.

The protocol used for the library was PCR. The sample was run on an Illumina HiSeq 2500. To reduce PCR and sequencing biases, unique molecular identifiers were built into the TCR beta cDNA libraries. Every 1 to 10 million input T cells yielded approximately 500,000 cDNA molecules, meaning each molecule approximated one T cell. Patient libraries were prepared and sequenced with the same protocol used for the earlier healthy control dataset. Samples belonging to the same batch were prepared together, multiplexed and sequenced on a shared HiSeq lane. The study's processing was this. Raw barcoded reads were processed with MIGEC, and single-read molecular identifier groups were discarded before consensus assembly and CDR3 extraction. Clonotype tables were post-analysed with VDJtools, and diversity was normalized by down-sampling all datasets to the smallest sample size. To correct batch-related cross-sample contamination, repertoire overlap clustering matched CDR3 amino acid sequences but not nucleotide sequences. In TCRdb, the public reads were trimmed at Q25 with fastp and aligned with MiXCR, with productive beta chains retained. Rows with one shared CDR3 protein collapse into an entry with the most common genes and DNA. None of the V and J calls come from the authors' own analysis; TCRdb made them. The sample table lists 750,000 to 900,000 distinct CDR3 sequences, 46% of them with a count of one. The ten largest account for roughly 5% of the sample.

Trimming removed 3 bases from V and 3 bases from J; the gene matches leave 5 bases unexplained. Its CDR3 holds 15 amino acids, cysteine through phenylalanine. Kept here is only the CDR3 DNA, which spans 45 bases and is read in frame from base 1. CDR1 and CDR2, per the germline V gene (reference sequence), are LGHDT and YNNKEL. TCR beta repertoires were profiled from peripheral blood of 13 young patients with multiple sclerosis to demonstrate the VDJtools post-analysis software. Multiple sclerosis patients were children and adolescents aged about 6 to 15 years. This clonotype was obtained from a girl aged 10 to 17 with multiple sclerosis. The sample taken for sequencing was blood. The sequence joins TRBV3-1 to TRBJ1-3; TRBD1 aligns with 7 central bases. The DNA sequence is given as TGTGCCAGCAGCCACAACAGGGGAAGTGGAAACACCATATATTTT. Its translation reads: CASSHNRGSGNTIYF.